The next 20 T cell receptor beta chains were all read from a single sample in a study of control samples from healthy donors and cancer patients. Profiled with immunoSEQ multiplex PCR; TCRdb holds only in-frame clones, not every one. The data show some 170,000 clones, with roughly 95% seen just once and under 1.2% held by the top ten. Material: blood. The receptors shown here come from a woman under 40 in good health.

This clone came up once. The chain is built from TRBV4-1 and TRBJ2-1, with D possibly being TRBD1 (5 bases). The CDR3 sequence is 18 residues long. V was pared by 0 bases and J by 0 bases, with 15 bases between. The germline CDR1 and CDR2 sequences are MGHRA and YSYEKL. The CDR3 region is CASSQDIRGFTSYNEQFF. The CDR3 region has the DNA TGCGCCAGCAGCCAAGATATTAGGGGCTTTACCTCCTACAATGAGCAGTTCTTC.

The chain is built from TRBV19 and TRBJ2-3; the D is unclear. Germline V CDR1 and CDR2: LNHDA, SQIVND (reference sequence). This CDR3 has 15 residues. V was clipped by 5 bases and J by 2 bases, with 14 bases between them. For the CDR3, the DNA is TGTGCCAGTAGTCCCTTAGCAGCTTTCACAGATACGCAGTATTTT. It specifies CASSPLAAFTDTQYF. Using reference TRBV19 and TRBJ2-3 for the parts outside the CDR3, the full variable domain is DGGITQSPKYLFRKEGQNVTLSCEQNLNHDAMYWYRQDPGQGLRLIYYSQIVNDFQKGDIAEGYSVSREKKESFPLTVTSAQKNPTAFYLCASSPLAAFTDTQYFGPGTRLTVL.

This clone appeared once. V and J are TRBV28 and TRBJ1-1; D is unclear. This CDR3 comprises 14 residues. V dropped 2 bases and J dropped 1 base, with 8 bases sitting between them. Per germline, CDR1 MDHEN and CDR2 SYDVKM. The CDR3 region has the DNA TGTGCCAGCAGTTTAGCCGACTGGAACACTGAAGCTTTCTTT. Encoded protein: CASSLADWNTEAFF.

The sample holds many counts of this clone. The chain combines TRBV6-1 with TRBJ2-1; tentatively, D is TRBD1 (6 bases). CDR3 size: 15 residues. Germline CDR1 MNHNS, CDR2 SASEGT. V lost 2 bases and J 8 bases, leaving 16 bases between the germline ends. The CDR3 here is CASSESGTGSDEQFF. The CDR3 DNA reads as TGTGCCAGCAGTGAAAGCGGCACAGGGTCGGATGAGCAGTTCTTC.

The chain employs TRBV27 and TRBJ2-5; D call uncertain. CDR1 and CDR2 from the germline V gene are MNHEY and SMNVEV (reference sequence). V was clipped by 4 bases and J by 5 bases, with 2 bases between them. This CDR3 region has 10 residues. In DNA form, the CDR3 reads TGTGCCAGCAGTTCGGAGACCCAGTACTTC. Translated: CASSSETQYF.

The chain couples TRBV19 to TRBJ2-1; D perhaps matches TRBD2 (5 bases). CDR1 is LNHDA, CDR2 SQIVND, per germline (reference sequence). V was shortened by 5 bases and J by 12 bases, with 17 bases between the two germline ends. The CDR3 is 13 residues long. CDR3 coding DNA: TGTGCCAGTAGTGACTACCAAAGGATCCGGCAGTTCTTC. Encoded protein: CASSDYQRIRQFF.

The chain joins TRBV10-1 to TRBJ1-2; TRBD1 aligns across 8 bases. V lost 10 bases, J lost 4 bases, and 11 bases stayed unmatched. The germline gives CDR1 WNHNN, CDR2 SYGVQD (reference sequence). The length of the CDR3 is 14 residues. CDR3 region: CAKGQAETLYGYTF. The DNA of the CDR3 is TGCGCCAAGGGACAGGCAGAGACCCTCTATGGCTACACCTTC.

This sequence joins TRBV6-5 and TRBJ2-5; TRBD2 might be the D (5 bases). This CDR3 is built from 11 residues. Germline lookup yields CDR1 MNHEY and CDR2 SVGAGI. Trimming stripped 7 bases from V and 9 bases from J, with 12 bases between. Written as DNA, the CDR3 is TGTGCCAGCAAGTTTGCGGGCTCCCAGTACTTC. It is translated as CASKFAGSQYF.

The V gene is TRBV11-1, the J gene TRBJ2-6; D call uncertain. The germline gives CDR1 SGHAT, CDR2 FQDESV (reference sequence). Trimming took off 5 bases at V and 1 base at J, with 9 bases between the two ends. This CDR3 is built from 15 residues. Here the CDR3 DNA reads TGTGCCAGCAGCCGAACCTGGTCTGGGGCCAACGTCCTGACTTTC. Amino acid sequence: CASSRTWSGANVLTF.

The CDR3 region is CASSSNAGFTEQYF. For the CDR3, the DNA is TGTGCCAGCTCATCCAACGCAGGGTTCACCGAGCAGTACTTC. V and J are TRBV18 and TRBJ2-7, with a possible D match to TRBD1 (5 bases). Trimming took off 5 bases at V and 6 bases at J, with 17 bases between the two ends. Per germline, CDR1 KGHSH and CDR2 LQKENI. The CDR3 is 14 residues long.

This sequence joins TRBV9 and TRBJ2-1, with 8 bases identical to TRBD2. The CDR3 runs 15 residues. V gave up 0 bases and J gave up 3 bases; unmatched junction bases: 2. Germline-derived CDR1 and CDR2 are SGDLS and YYNGEE. The CDR3 nucleotides are TGTGCCAGCAGCGTAGAAGCGGGGGACTACAATGAGCAGTTCTTC. Translating gives CASSVEAGDYNEQFF.

CDR3 nucleotides: TGTGCCAGCAGTGAATGGGCTGACGGAGAGGCTGAAGCTTTCTTT. Translation: CASSEWADGEAEAFF. The chain uses TRBV25-1 and TRBJ1-1; no firm D call. The CDR3 runs 15 residues. Per germline, CDR1 MGHDK and CDR2 SYGVNS. Trimming cost V 1 base and J 6 bases, with 15 bases left between them. Variable domain in full (rest from reference TRBV25-1 and TRBJ1-1): EADIYQTPRYLVIGTGKKITLECSQTMGHDKMYWYQQDPGMELHLIHYSYGVNSTEKGDLSSESTVSRIRTEHFPLTLESARPSHTSQYLCASSEWADGEAEAFFGQGTRLTVV.

Only one count was recorded for this clone. The rearrangement joins TRBV3-1 (or the pseudogene TRBV3-2) to TRBJ2-1, with TRBD2 as a possible D gene (6 bases). V lost 4 bases and J lost 0, with 13 bases in between. Germline V gene data show CDR1 as LGHDT and CDR2 as YNNKEL (reference sequence). The CDR3 contains 16 residues. CDR3 region: CASSPPVGGSYNEQFF. The CDR3 DNA sequence: TGTGCCAGCAGCCCACCAGTGGGGGGCTCCTACAATGAGCAGTTCTTC.

The rearrangement joins TRBV18 to TRBJ2-1; no clear D. V was shortened by 3 bases and J by 7 bases, with 13 bases between the two germline ends. CDR1 is KGHSH and CDR2 is LQKENI in the germline V gene. This CDR3 spans 14 amino acids. CDR3 coding DNA: TGTGCCAGCTCACCTGGGCAGACTGGGAATGAGCAGTTCTTC. This translates into CASSPGQTGNEQFF.

This sequence joins TRBV30 and TRBJ2-7; D might be TRBD2 (7 bases). The germline V and J ends were trimmed by 2 bases and 1 base, with 21 bases remaining between them. The CDR3 runs 17 residues. The V gene's germline CDR1 is GTSNPN and CDR2 SVGIG (reference sequence). CDR3 in amino acids: CAWSPSLGGLRSYEQYF. CDR3 DNA: TGTGCCTGGAGTCCCTCCCTCGGGGGGCTAAGGTCCTACGAGCAGTACTTC.

This chain links TRBV29-1 with TRBJ1-1; the D gene is possibly TRBD1 (6 bases). The germline V gene encodes CDR1 SQVTM and CDR2 ANQGSEA. V lost 2 bases, J lost 1 base, and 11 bases lay in between. The CDR3 has 14 residues. CDR3 DNA: TGCAGCGTTGAACTATCGGACAGGAACACTGAAGCTTTCTTT. Translated: CSVELSDRNTEAFF.

The V and J genes are TRBV5-1 and TRBJ2-7; D ambiguous. Looked up from germline, CDR1 is SGHRS and CDR2 is YFSETQ. Between the trimmed V and J ends, which lost 1 base and 1 base, there was a span of 9 bases. This CDR3 has 14 residues. Written as DNA, the CDR3 is TGCGCCAGCAGCTTGAAGCTGGGTTCCTACGAGCAGTACTTC. Translating gives CASSLKLGSYEQYF.

This sequence joins TRBV3-1 (or the pseudogene TRBV3-2) and TRBJ1-2; possibly TRBD1 for D (6 bases). CDR3 length: 14 residues. Germline lookup yields CDR1 LGHDT and CDR2 YNNKEL (reference sequence). V lost 3 bases to trimming and J lost 4 bases, with 12 bases between them. CDR3 nucleotide sequence: TGTGCCAGCAGCCACCGACAGGATGGCTATGGCTACACCTTC. Protein: CASSHRQDGYGYTF.

This chain links TRBV10-3 with TRBJ2-5; 7 positions match TRBD1. Germline trimming cut 6 bases from V and 5 bases from J; bases unmatched to any gene: 3. The CDR3 extends over 12 amino acids. Germline V gene sequence: CDR1 ENHRY, CDR2 SYGVKD. In DNA form, the CDR3 reads TGTGCCATCAGCCTCAGGGGGGAGACCCAGTACTTC. This codes for CAISLRGETQYF.

This rearrangement joins TRBV28 to TRBJ2-2; D may be TRBD1 (5 bases). The germline V gene encodes CDR1 MDHEN and CDR2 SYDVKM. With 0 bases removed from V and 6 bases from J, the gap between germline ends came to 5 bases. The CDR3 length is 13 residues. The CDR3 loop is CASSLWGPGELFF. For the CDR3, the DNA is TGTGCCAGCAGTTTATGGGGGCCCGGGGAGCTGTTTTTT.